This T cell receptor (beta chain) was profiled in a study of blood T cell repertoires in COVID-19. Study in general: Donors in the United States, Italy and Spain gave samples during acute or convalescent COVID-19. The analysed material was cDNA or gDNA that came from T cells, B-cell-depleted T cells, or PBMCs.

The CDR3 is 18 residues long. V lost 1 base and J 2 bases, leaving 18 bases between the germline ends. Germline loops: CDR1 SGHTA, CDR2 FQGNSA. Sequenced by immunoSEQ multiplex PCR; TCRdb stores in-frame clones only, minus some. The sample yields about 370,000 clones, 85% to 90% seen once. Clinical history reported by participants formed the basis on which cohorts were assigned. The chain couples TRBV7-2 to TRBJ2-1, with no clear D. The sequenced material came from PBMCs or T cells enriched from blood (not recorded which). The TCR was taken from a man younger than 30 who had recovered from COVID-19. The CDR3 loop is CASSLVRSGSWPYNEQFF. DNA for the CDR3: TGTGCCAGCAGCTTAGTCAGATCCGGGTCTTGGCCCTACAATGAGCAGTTCTTC.